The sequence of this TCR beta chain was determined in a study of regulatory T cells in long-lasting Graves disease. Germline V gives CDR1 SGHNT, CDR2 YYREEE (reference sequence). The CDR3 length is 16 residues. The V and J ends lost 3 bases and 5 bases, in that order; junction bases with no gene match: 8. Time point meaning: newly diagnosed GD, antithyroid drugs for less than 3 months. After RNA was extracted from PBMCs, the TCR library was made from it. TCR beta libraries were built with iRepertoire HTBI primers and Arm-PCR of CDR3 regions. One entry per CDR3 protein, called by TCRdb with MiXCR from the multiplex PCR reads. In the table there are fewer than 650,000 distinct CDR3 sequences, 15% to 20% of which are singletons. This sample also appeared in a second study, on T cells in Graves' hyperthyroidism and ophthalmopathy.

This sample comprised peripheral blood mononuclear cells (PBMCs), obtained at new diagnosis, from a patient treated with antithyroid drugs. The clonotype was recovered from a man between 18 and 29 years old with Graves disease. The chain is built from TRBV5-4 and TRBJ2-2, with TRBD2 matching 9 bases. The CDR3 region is CASSSLSGRTTGELFF. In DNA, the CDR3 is TGTGCCAGCAGCTCCCTTAGCGGGAGAACGACCGGGGAGCTGTTTTTT.